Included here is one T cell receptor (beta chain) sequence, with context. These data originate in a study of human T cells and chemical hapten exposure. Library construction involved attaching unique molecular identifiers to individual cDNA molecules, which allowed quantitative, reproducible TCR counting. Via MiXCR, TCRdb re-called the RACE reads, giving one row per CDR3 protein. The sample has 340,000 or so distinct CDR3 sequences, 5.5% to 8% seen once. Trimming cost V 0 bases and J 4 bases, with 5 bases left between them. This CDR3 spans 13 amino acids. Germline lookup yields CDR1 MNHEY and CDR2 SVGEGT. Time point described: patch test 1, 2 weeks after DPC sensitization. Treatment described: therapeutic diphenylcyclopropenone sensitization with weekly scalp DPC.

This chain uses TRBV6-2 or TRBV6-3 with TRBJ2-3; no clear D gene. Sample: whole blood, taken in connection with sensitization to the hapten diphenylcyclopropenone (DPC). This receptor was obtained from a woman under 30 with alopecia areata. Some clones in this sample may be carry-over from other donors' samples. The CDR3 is CASSYSRPDTQYF. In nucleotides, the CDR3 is TGTGCCAGCAGTTACTCGCGTCCAGATACGCAGTATTTT.